This T cell receptor beta chain was retrieved from a study of T cell responses to AZD1222 COVID-19 vaccine. Study results and limitations: Across spike, vaccine-associated CD4 TCRs were found, dominant at 160-218 and 743-854. At study baseline, merely six AZD1222 recipients were seropositive.

From germline, CDR1 is SNHLY and CDR2 FYNNEI. The CDR3 loop spans 16 amino acids. With 6 bases removed from V and 0 bases from J, the gap between germline ends came to 15 bases. Profiling relied on immunoSEQ multiplex PCR, and the TCRdb table lists in-frame clones only, not all of them. The sample holds some 200,000 clones, approximately 90% seen once. Investigators merged groups given second doses at roughly 4 or roughly 12 weeks. On this clone itself: What it binds is unknown.

This clonotype was sampled from an adult who received the AZD1222 COVID-19 vaccine. The chain carries TRBV2 and TRBJ1-5; D remains ambiguous. The sample was peripheral blood, taken 28 days after the second AZD1222 dose. The CDR3 DNA sequence: TGTGCCAGCAGCTCCCCCTCGGGCTATAGCAATCAGCCCCAGCATTTT. Amino acid sequence: CASSSPSGYSNQPQHF.